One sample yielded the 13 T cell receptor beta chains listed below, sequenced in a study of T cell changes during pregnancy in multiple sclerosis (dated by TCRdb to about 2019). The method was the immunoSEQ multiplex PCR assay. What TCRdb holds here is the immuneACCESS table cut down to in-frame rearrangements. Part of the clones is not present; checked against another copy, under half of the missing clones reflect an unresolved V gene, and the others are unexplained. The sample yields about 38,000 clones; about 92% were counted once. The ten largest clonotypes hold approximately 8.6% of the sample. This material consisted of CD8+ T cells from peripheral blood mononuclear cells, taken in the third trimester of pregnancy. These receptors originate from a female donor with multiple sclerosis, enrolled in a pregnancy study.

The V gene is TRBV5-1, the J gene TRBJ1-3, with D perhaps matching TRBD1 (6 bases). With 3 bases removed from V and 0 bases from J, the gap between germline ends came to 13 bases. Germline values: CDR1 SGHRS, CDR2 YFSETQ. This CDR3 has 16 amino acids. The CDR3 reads CASSYGTDSSGNTIYF. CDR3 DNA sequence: TGCGCCAGCAGCTACGGGACGGACAGCTCTGGAAACACCATATATTTT.

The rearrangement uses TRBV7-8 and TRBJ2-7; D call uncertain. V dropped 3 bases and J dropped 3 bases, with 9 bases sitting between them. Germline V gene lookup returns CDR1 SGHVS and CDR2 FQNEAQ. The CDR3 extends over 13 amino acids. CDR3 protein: CASSLGSLYEQYF. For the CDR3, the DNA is TGTGCCAGCAGCTTGGGCAGTCTCTACGAGCAGTACTTC. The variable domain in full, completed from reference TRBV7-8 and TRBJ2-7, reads GAGVSQSPRYKVAKRGQDVALRCDPISGHVSLFWYQQALGQGPEFLTYFQNEAQLDKSGLPSDRFFAERPEGSVSTLKIQRTQQEDSAVYLCASSLGSLYEQYFGPGTRLTVT.

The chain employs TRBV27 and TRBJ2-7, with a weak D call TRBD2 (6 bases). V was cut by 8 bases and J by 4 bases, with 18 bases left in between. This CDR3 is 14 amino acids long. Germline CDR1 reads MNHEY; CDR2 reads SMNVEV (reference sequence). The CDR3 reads CASGAGSGGYEQYF. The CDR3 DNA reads TGTGCCAGCGGGGCGGGCTCCGGAGGGTACGAGCAGTACTTC.

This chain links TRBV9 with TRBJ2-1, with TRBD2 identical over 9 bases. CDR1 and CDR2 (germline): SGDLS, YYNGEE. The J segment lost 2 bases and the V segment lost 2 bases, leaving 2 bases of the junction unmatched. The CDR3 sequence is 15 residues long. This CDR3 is CASSVERGAYNEQFF. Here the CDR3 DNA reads TGTGCCAGCAGCGTGGAGCGGGGGGCCTACAATGAGCAGTTCTTC.

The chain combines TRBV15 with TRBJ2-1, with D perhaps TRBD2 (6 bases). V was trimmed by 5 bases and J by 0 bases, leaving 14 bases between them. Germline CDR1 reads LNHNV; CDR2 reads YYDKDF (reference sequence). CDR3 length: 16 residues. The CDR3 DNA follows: TGTGCCACCAGCCCCATGGAGGGGAGCTCCTACAATGAGCAGTTCTTC. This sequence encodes CATSPMEGSSYNEQFF.

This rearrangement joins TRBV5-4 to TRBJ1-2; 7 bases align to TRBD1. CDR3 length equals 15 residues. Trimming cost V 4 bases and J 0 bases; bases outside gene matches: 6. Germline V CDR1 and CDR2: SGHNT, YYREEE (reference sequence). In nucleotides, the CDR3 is TGTGCCAGCAGCCCGGAGGGGGCAGCTAACTATGGCTACACCTTC. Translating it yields CASSPEGAANYGYTF.

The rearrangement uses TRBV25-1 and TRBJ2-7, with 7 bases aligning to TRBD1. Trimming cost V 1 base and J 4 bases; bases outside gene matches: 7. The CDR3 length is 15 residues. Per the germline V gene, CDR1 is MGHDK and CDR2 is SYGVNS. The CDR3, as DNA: TGTGCCAGCAGTGAATCAACAGGGGTCCCTTACGAGCAGTACTTC. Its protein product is CASSESTGVPYEQYF.

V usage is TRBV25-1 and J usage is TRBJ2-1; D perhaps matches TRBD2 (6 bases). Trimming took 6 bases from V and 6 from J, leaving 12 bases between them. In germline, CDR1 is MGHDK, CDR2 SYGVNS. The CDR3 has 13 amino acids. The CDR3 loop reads CASSSGGINEQFF. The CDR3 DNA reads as TGTGCCAGCAGCTCCGGGGGTATCAATGAGCAGTTCTTC.

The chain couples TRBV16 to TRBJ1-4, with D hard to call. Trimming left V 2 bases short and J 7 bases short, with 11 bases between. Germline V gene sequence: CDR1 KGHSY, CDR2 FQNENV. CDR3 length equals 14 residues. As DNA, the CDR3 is TGTGCCAGCAGCCAAGCATCTGCAGGTGAAAAACTGTTTTTT. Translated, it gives CASSQASAGEKLFF.

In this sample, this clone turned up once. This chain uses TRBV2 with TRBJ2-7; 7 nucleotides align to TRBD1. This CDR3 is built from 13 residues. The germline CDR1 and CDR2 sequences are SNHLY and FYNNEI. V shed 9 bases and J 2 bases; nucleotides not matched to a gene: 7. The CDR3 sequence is CASFSGTAYEQYF. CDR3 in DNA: TGTGCCAGTTTCTCCGGGACAGCCTACGAGCAGTACTTC.

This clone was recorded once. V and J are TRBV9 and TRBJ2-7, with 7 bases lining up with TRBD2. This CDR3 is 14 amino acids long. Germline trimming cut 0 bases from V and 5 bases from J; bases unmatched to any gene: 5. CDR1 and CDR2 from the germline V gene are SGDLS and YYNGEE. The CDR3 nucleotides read TGTGCCAGCAGCGTAGGGGCTAGCGGCCACGAGCAGTACTTC. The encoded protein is CASSVGASGHEQYF.

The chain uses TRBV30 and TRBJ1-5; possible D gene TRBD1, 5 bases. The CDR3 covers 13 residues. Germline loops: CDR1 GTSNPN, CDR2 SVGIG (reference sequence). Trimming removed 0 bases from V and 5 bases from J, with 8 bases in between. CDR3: CAWSVQGDQPQHF. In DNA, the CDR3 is TGTGCCTGGAGTGTACAAGGGGATCAGCCCCAGCATTTT.

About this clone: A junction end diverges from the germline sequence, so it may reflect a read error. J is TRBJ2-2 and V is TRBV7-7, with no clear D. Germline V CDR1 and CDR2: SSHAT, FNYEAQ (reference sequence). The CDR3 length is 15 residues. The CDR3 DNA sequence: TGTGCTAGCAGCCCCCTCCAAGCCTACACCGGGGAGCTGTTTTTT. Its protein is CASSPLQAYTGELFF.